These 6 T cell receptor beta chains came from one sample sequenced in a study of blood T cell repertoires in COVID-19. The protocol was immunoSEQ multiplex PCR, while the TCRdb copy is restricted to in-frame clones and leaves out a portion. This sample carries roughly 76,000 clones, around nine tenths of them seen once, and the ten largest clones take approximately 1.2%. Input material: PBMCs or T cells enriched from blood (not recorded which). The receptors here all came from a woman in her 50s with acute COVID-19.

J is TRBJ2-1 and V is TRBV7-9, with a tentative D call TRBD2 (6 bases). Germline values: CDR1 SEHNR, CDR2 FQNEAQ (reference sequence). The CDR3 is 14 residues long. The V gene lost 5 bases and the J gene lost 7 bases, with 15 bases spanning the gap. The CDR3 DNA reads as TGTGCCAGCAGCCCCCCGGCGGACTATAATGAGCAGTTCTTC. Its translation is CASSPPADYNEQFF.

This chain connects TRBV5-1 to TRBJ2-1, with 9 bases matching TRBD2. Germline V gives CDR1 SGHRS, CDR2 YFSETQ. There are 14 residues in the CDR3. V shed 4 bases and J 8 bases; nucleotides not matched to a gene: 7. The DNA of the CDR3 is TGCGCCAGCAGCCTAGGGACTAGCATCGATGAGCAGTTCTTC. As protein: CASSLGTSIDEQFF.

This rearrangement joins TRBV9 to TRBJ1-2, with 9 bases matching TRBD1. From germline, CDR1 is SGDLS and CDR2 YYNGEE. The CDR3 is 18 amino acids. Unmatched junction bases numbered 12, after V lost 0 bases and J lost 3 bases. CDR3: CASSVGSYRGRRDYGYTF. As DNA, the CDR3 is TGTGCCAGCAGCGTAGGATCTTACAGGGGGCGCAGGGACTATGGCTACACCTTC.

The chain is built from TRBV4-2 and TRBJ2-7, with 10 bases lining up with TRBD2. The CDR3 is made up of 15 amino acids. The ends lost 1 base at V and 3 bases at J; junction bases unmatched: 3. Germline values: CDR1 LGHNA, CDR2 YNFKEQ. CDR3 nucleotide sequence: TGTGCCAGCAGCCAAGGAGCGGGAGGGAACTACGAGCAGTACTTC. Protein: CASSQGAGGNYEQYF.

The sample holds one count of this clone. The chain carries TRBV2 and TRBJ2-1; 8 bases align to TRBD2. Germline CDR1 SNHLY, CDR2 FYNNEI. The CDR3 spans 14 residues. V trimming: 6 bases; J trimming: 3 bases; junction bases outside the gene matches: 4. The CDR3 is CASRTGLVYNEQFF. As DNA, the CDR3 is TGTGCCAGCAGGACGGGACTAGTCTACAATGAGCAGTTCTTC.

The chain combines TRBV7-3 with TRBJ1-2; 10 bases align to TRBD1. This CDR3 contains 16 residues. Looked up from germline, CDR1 is SGHTA and CDR2 is FQGTGA. Unmatched junction bases numbered 12, after V lost 4 bases and J lost 7 bases. The CDR3 region is CASSSDGTGVTSGYTF. The CDR3 bases are TGTGCCAGCAGCTCGGACGGGACAGGGGTGACGAGTGGCTACACCTTC. The full variable domain, completed using reference TRBV7-3 and TRBJ1-2, is GAGVSQTPSNKVTEKGKYVELRCDPISGHTALYWYRQSLGQGPEFLIYFQGTGAADDSGLPNDRFFAVRPEGSVSTLKIQRTERGDSAVYLCASSSDGTGVTSGYTFGSGTRLTVV.